Presented here are 32 T cell receptor beta chains from one specimen sequenced in a study of OX40 agonist ivuxolimab in advanced cancers. Profiling relied on immunoSEQ multiplex PCR, and the TCRdb table lists in-frame clones only, not all of them. The sample has tens of thousands of clones; approximately 80% are singletons. Source: CD4+ or CD8+ T cells sorted from blood, taken in a trial of the OX40 agonist ivuxolimab. Source of these receptors: an adult with an advanced solid tumor such as melanoma, head and neck, liver or kidney cancer.

The chain links TRBV12-5 to TRBJ2-5, with no clear D. This CDR3 is built from 12 residues. The V gene lost 2 bases and the J gene lost 2 bases, with 3 bases spanning the gap. Germline V CDR1 and CDR2: LGHNT, FRNRAP. CDR3 nucleotide sequence: TGTGCTAGTGGTTTGACTCAAGAGACCCAGTACTTC. It codes for CASGLTQETQYF.

This clone occurred once. The V and J genes are TRBV2 and TRBJ2-7; the D gene is possibly TRBD1 (5 bases). The germline V and J ends were trimmed by 2 bases and 7 bases, with 9 bases remaining between them. This CDR3 contains 12 residues. Germline V gene sequence: CDR1 SNHLY, CDR2 FYNNEI. In DNA, the CDR3 is TGTGCCAGCAGTGAACAGGGTAGGGAGCAGTACGTC. Residues: CASSEQGREQYV.

This chain links TRBV10-1 with TRBJ1-2; possible D gene TRBD1, 6 bases. Trimming took 2 bases from V and 6 from J, leaving 13 bases between them. The CDR3 covers 14 residues. Germline CDR1 reads WNHNN; CDR2 reads SYGVQD (reference sequence). In DNA, the CDR3 is TGCGCCAGCAGTGAGCACCGGACAGCCCATGGCTACACCTTC. Its translation is CASSEHRTAHGYTF.

The V call is TRBV5-4, the J call TRBJ2-7, with 9 nucleotides matching TRBD1. The ends lost 3 bases at V and 3 bases at J; junction bases unmatched: 4. Germline V gene lookup returns CDR1 SGHNT and CDR2 YYREEE (reference sequence). The CDR3 is made up of 14 amino acids. CDR3 amino acids: CASSSTGGVYEQYV. CDR3 bases: TGTGCCAGCAGCTCAACAGGGGGCGTCTACGAGCAGTACGTC.

The chain links TRBV6-1 to TRBJ1-6; no definite D call. The germline V and J ends were trimmed by 1 base and 10 bases, with 14 bases remaining between them. Germline CDR1 and CDR2: MNHNS and SASEGT. The CDR3 contains 15 residues. The CDR3 here is CASSEGPRSGSPLHF. In DNA form, the CDR3 reads TGTGCCAGCAGTGAAGGCCCCCGCAGCGGCTCACCCCTCCACTTT.

This rearrangement joins TRBV5-5 to TRBJ2-2; tentatively, D is TRBD1 (6 bases). Trimming left V 6 bases short and J 2 bases short, with 14 bases between. From germline, CDR1 is SGHKS and CDR2 YYEKEE (reference sequence). The CDR3 contains 15 residues. CDR3 sequence reads: CASTRTALNTGELFF. The CDR3 DNA follows: TGTGCCAGCACCAGGACAGCTCTAAACACCGGGGAGCTGTTTTTT.

The chain has TRBV6-1 and TRBJ2-3, with TRBD1 identical over 8 bases. V lost 5 bases to trimming and J lost 0 bases; unmatched junction nucleotides: 4. The CDR3 totals 15 residues. The V gene's germline CDR1 is MNHNS and CDR2 SASEGT. Written as DNA, the CDR3 is TGTGCCAGCAGTCAGGGGGCCCTTAGCACAGATACGCAGTATTTT. Its translation is CASSQGALSTDTQYF.

This rearrangement joins TRBV29-1 to TRBJ2-4; TRBD1 matches 7 bases. Germline V gives CDR1 SQVTM, CDR2 ANQGSEA. Losses at the gene ends were 7 bases for V and 0 bases for J; bases not matched to a gene: 15. This CDR3 is 17 amino acids long. In DNA form, the CDR3 reads TGCAGCGCAGGTGGGGTTAGGGGGCTGTTAGCCAAAAACATTCAGTACTTC. Its protein is CSAGGVRGLLAKNIQYF.

The rearrangement links TRBV27 to TRBJ1-2; the D gene is possibly TRBD1 (5 bases). Trimming removed 8 bases from V and 6 bases from J, with 19 bases in between. The CDR3 contains 14 residues. Germline loops: CDR1 MNHEY, CDR2 SMNVEV (reference sequence). The CDR3 region is CASGSNGAEDGYTF. The CDR3, as DNA: TGTGCCAGCGGGAGCAATGGGGCAGAGGATGGCTACACCTTC.

V usage is TRBV19 and J usage is TRBJ1-5, with 8 bases aligning to TRBD1. Trimming removed 8 bases from V and 6 bases from J; junction bases left unmatched: 15. There are 16 residues in the CDR3. CDR1 is LNHDA and CDR2 is SQIVND in the germline V gene (reference sequence). CDR3 region: CASSPPTGALSQPQHF. The CDR3 DNA reads TGTGCCAGTTCTCCCCCGACAGGGGCATTAAGTCAGCCCCAGCATTTT.

The chain employs TRBV9 and TRBJ1-4; D remains unclear. Germline CDR1 reads SGDLS; CDR2 reads YYNGEE. The length of the CDR3 is 13 residues. Between the trimmed V and J ends, which lost 2 bases and 7 bases, there was a span of 9 bases. For the CDR3, the DNA is TGTGCCAGCAGCGTGGATACCGCTGAAAAACTGTTTTTT. It specifies CASSVDTAEKLFF.

A remark on this clone: Different DNA sequences within this sample yield the same CDR3. This rearrangement joins TRBV7-2 to TRBJ2-7; no definite D call. Germline CDR1 and CDR2: SGHTA and FQGNSA. With 1 base removed from V and 5 bases from J, the gap between germline ends came to 6 bases. The CDR3 runs 12 residues. CDR3 coding DNA: TGTGCCAGCAGCTTAGATAACAACGAGCAGTACTTC. Amino acids: CASSLDNNEQYF.

The chain has TRBV19 and TRBJ1-5; D is uncertain. Trimming pared 0 bases from V and 7 bases from J, leaving 13 bases between. The CDR3 extends over 15 amino acids. Germline V gene data show CDR1 as LNHDA and CDR2 as SQIVND (reference sequence). Here the CDR3 DNA reads TGTGCCAGTAGTATAGATCTGACCGGCTGGCAGCCCCAGCATTTT. Translated, it gives CASSIDLTGWQPQHF.

This rearrangement joins TRBV28 to TRBJ1-6; D remains unclear. The V gene's germline CDR1 is MDHEN and CDR2 SYDVKM. The CDR3 has 12 residues. The ends were cut back, 6 bases at V and 5 bases at J, with 5 bases in the middle. CDR3 protein: CASSLNNSPLHF. The CDR3, as DNA: TGTGCCAGCAGCCTAAATAATTCACCCCTCCACTTT.

The rearrangement uses TRBV21-1 and TRBJ2-5; TRBD2, the table's D call, lacks a check against the DNA. TRBV21-1 is a documented pseudogene. This CDR3 has 18 amino acids. Here the CDR3 reads CASSKTSGGTTGLETQYF. Here the CDR3 DNA reads TGTGCCAGCAGCAAGACTAGCGGGGGGACCACCGGTCTCGAGACCCAGTACTTC.

The V gene is TRBV6-5, the J gene TRBJ2-5, with D maybe TRBD2 (5 bases). Germline CDR1 MNHEY, CDR2 SVGAGI. The CDR3 runs to 15 residues. Trimming took off 2 bases at V and 1 base at J, with 11 bases between the two ends. The CDR3 nucleotides are TGTGCCAGCAGTTACAACCGGGGAGCCCAAGAGACCCAGTACTTC. Its translation is CASSYNRGAQETQYF.

V gene TRBV28 combines with J gene TRBJ1-2, with 9 bases matching TRBD1. The J segment lost 4 bases and the V segment lost 6 bases, leaving 6 bases of the junction unmatched. There are 14 residues in the CDR3. Germline V CDR1 and CDR2: MDHEN, SYDVKM. CDR3 coding DNA: TGTGCCAGCAGAGCACAGGGGGCCGGCTATGGCTACACCTTC. This translates into CASRAQGAGYGYTF.

Here the CDR3 DNA reads TGTGCCTGGAGTCCGTCATACAATGAGCAGTTCTTC. Its translation is CAWSPSYNEQFF. The J gene is TRBJ2-1, the V gene TRBV30; D call uncertain. V gave up 2 bases and J gave up 4 bases, with 6 bases separating them. Germline assignment: CDR1 GTSNPN and CDR2 SVGIG (reference sequence). This CDR3 has 12 amino acids. Variable domain in full (rest from reference TRBV30 and TRBJ2-1): SQTIHQWPATLVQPVGSPLSLECTVEGTSNPNLYWYRQAAGRGLQLLFYSVGIGQISSEVPQNLSASRPQDRQFILSSKKLLLSDSGFYLCAWSPSYNEQFFGPGTRLTVL.

V usage is TRBV19 and J usage is TRBJ2-3; no firm D call. V was clipped by 4 bases and J by 2 bases, with 10 bases between them. This CDR3 region has 14 residues. Germline V gene lookup returns CDR1 LNHDA and CDR2 SQIVND (reference sequence). DNA for the CDR3: TGTGCCAGTAGTAGTGGGCAGCTCACAGATACGCAGTATTTT. Translation gives CASSSGQLTDTQYF.

This clone has only one observation. The CDR3 DNA is TGTGCCAGCTCACCACTCGGACAGGGGGCTCTCGATGAGCAGTTCTTC. This gives the protein CASSPLGQGALDEQFF. V is TRBV18 and J is TRBJ2-1, with 11 nucleotides matching TRBD1. Germline V gives CDR1 KGHSH, CDR2 LQKENI. The CDR3 runs 16 residues. Trimming removed 1 base from V and 8 bases from J; junction bases left unmatched: 7.

The rearrangement joins TRBV11-2 to TRBJ2-1; 7 positions match TRBD2. The trim removed 5 bases at V and 9 bases at J, leaving 7 bases unmatched. The CDR3 contains 13 residues. Per germline, CDR1 SGHAT and CDR2 FQNNGV. The CDR3 DNA reads TGTGCCAGCAGCCCGTCTAGCGGCATTGAGCAGTTCTTC. Its translation: CASSPSSGIEQFF.

V and J are TRBV7-2 and TRBJ1-4; D perhaps matches TRBD1 (6 bases). V dropped 3 bases and J dropped 7 bases, with 12 bases sitting between them. The CDR3 consists of 14 residues. The germline V gene has CDR1 SGHTA and CDR2 FQGNSA. For the CDR3, the DNA is TGTGCCAGCAGCTTTAAGGGCAGGGGTGAAAAACTGTTTTTT. It is translated as CASSFKGRGEKLFF.

V and J are TRBV6-5 and TRBJ2-5; D gene uncertain. The germline CDR1 and CDR2 sequences are MNHEY and SVGAGI. The CDR3 is made up of 11 amino acids. The V gene lost 2 bases and the J gene lost 6 bases, with 4 bases spanning the gap. The CDR3 region is CASSYVQTQYF. CDR3 nucleotide sequence: TGTGCCAGCAGTTACGTGCAGACCCAGTACTTC.

The chain links TRBV6-1 to TRBJ1-2, with 7 bases fitting TRBD1. Germline CDR1 and CDR2: MNHNS and SASEGT. This CDR3 has 13 amino acids. V dropped 1 base and J dropped 7; count of bases not matched to a gene: 3. This CDR3 reads CASSEVGTAGYTF. Here the CDR3 DNA reads TGTGCCAGCAGTGAAGTAGGGACAGCTGGCTACACCTTC.

The CDR3 sequence is CASTQLGDSYYGYTF. In DNA, the CDR3 is TGTGCCAGCACCCAATTGGGGGACAGCTACTATGGCTACACCTTC. This sequence joins TRBV7-9 and TRBJ1-2; TRBD1 aligns across 7 bases. Germline V lookup: CDR1 SEHNR, CDR2 FQNEAQ (reference sequence). This CDR3 spans 15 amino acids. V lost 7 bases and J lost 3; bases outside the gene matches: 11. Combining the CDR3 with reference TRBV7-9 and TRBJ1-2 gives the whole variable domain DTGVSQNPRHKITKRGQNVTFRCDPISEHNRLYWYRQTLGQGPEFLTYFQNEAQLEKSRLLSDRFSAERPKGSFSTLEIQRTEQGDSAMYLCASTQLGDSYYGYTFGSGTRLTVV.

V gene TRBV28 combines with J gene TRBJ1-5, with TRBD1 matching over 9 bases. Germline CDR1 and CDR2: MDHEN and SYDVKM. This CDR3 has 18 amino acids. The V gene end was trimmed by 6 bases and the J gene end by 7 bases; junction bases not matched to a gene: 19. The CDR3 DNA sequence: TGTGCCAGCAGCAATTTCACTCTCCGGGACAGGGAGACGCAGCCCCAGCATTTT. It specifies CASSNFTLRDRETQPQHF.

This clone came up once. The chain couples TRBV19 to TRBJ1-4; 10 bases line up with TRBD1. Germline V gene data show CDR1 as LNHDA and CDR2 as SQIVND (reference sequence). This CDR3 has 16 amino acids. With 4 bases clipped from V and 5 bases from J, the junction kept 7 bases outside the gene matches. The CDR3 is CASSRRPGQGNEKLFF. The CDR3 bases are TGTGCCAGTAGTAGGCGTCCGGGACAGGGGAATGAAAAACTGTTTTTT.

V and J are TRBV19 and TRBJ1-1; maybe TRBD1 (5 bases). Trimming pared 6 bases from V and 3 bases from J, leaving 14 bases between. The CDR3 is made up of 14 amino acids. From germline, CDR1 is LNHDA and CDR2 SQIVND (reference sequence). The CDR3 sequence: CASSEGTSDTEAFF. The CDR3 bases are TGTGCCAGTAGCGAGGGGACTTCGGACACTGAAGCTTTCTTT.

The chain joins TRBV28 to TRBJ1-1; D is undetermined. Per germline, CDR1 MDHEN and CDR2 SYDVKM. V was shortened by 6 bases and J by 1 base, with 15 bases between the two germline ends. The CDR3 has 15 residues. The CDR3 DNA reads as TGTGCCAGCAGCCTCGGGTCCCTTGGGAACACTGAAGCTTTCTTT. Protein: CASSLGSLGNTEAFF. The full variable domain, completed using reference TRBV28 and TRBJ1-1, is DVKVTQSSRYLVKRTGEKVFLECVQDMDHENMFWYRQDPGLGLRLIYFSYDVKMKEKGDIPEGYSVSREKKERFSLILESASTNQTSMYLCASSLGSLGNTEAFFGQGTRLTVV.

V gene TRBV28 combines with J gene TRBJ2-5, with 10 bases that match TRBD1. This CDR3 region has 16 residues. Germline CDR1 and CDR2: MDHEN and SYDVKM. After removal of 4 bases from V and 1 base from J, the junction contained 6 bases not matched to a gene. The DNA for the CDR3 is TGTGCCAGCAGTTCCTGGACAGGGGGAACCCAAGAGACCCAGTACTTC. Residues: CASSSWTGGTQETQYF.

The V and J genes are TRBV4-1 and TRBJ1-1, with 11 nucleotides matching TRBD1. After removal of 6 bases from V and 1 base from J, the junction contained 7 bases not matched to a gene. The length of the CDR3 is 16 residues. CDR1 MGHRA and CDR2 YSYEKL come from the germline V gene. CDR3 protein: CASRLGQGAGNTEAFF. The CDR3 DNA sequence: TGCGCCAGCAGACTCGGACAGGGGGCCGGGAACACTGAAGCTTTCTTT.

The CDR3 DNA is TGTGCCAGCAGCCCGGGACAGATCCCCCAGGTAGATACGCAGTATTTT. Encoded protein: CASSPGQIPQVDTQYF. The V gene is TRBV7-3, the J gene TRBJ2-3; 7 bases agree with TRBD1. The CDR3 is 16 residues long. Germline V gene sequence: CDR1 SGHTA, CDR2 FQGTGA. Trimming cost V 5 bases and J 5 bases; bases outside gene matches: 13.